Each of the 22 T cell receptor beta chains below was sequenced from the same sample in a study of shared clonotypes between healthy human individuals. Sequenced by immunoSEQ multiplex PCR; TCRdb stores in-frame clones only, minus some. The table shows nearly 1 million clones, with less than 85% occurring only once. Sequenced: memory CD4+ T cells sorted from blood. The subset here: CD45RA-negative fraction. These receptors were collected from a man aged 18 to 30 in good health.

The chain has TRBV6-6 and TRBJ1-1; D remains unclear. The CDR3 consists of 12 residues. Between the trimmed V and J ends, which lost 6 bases and 4 bases, there was a span of 9 bases. Germline V CDR1 and CDR2: MNHNY, SVGAGI (reference sequence). The CDR3 is CASSRRATEAFF. In DNA form, the CDR3 reads TGTGCCAGCAGCAGGAGAGCCACTGAAGCTTTCTTT.

This clone was seen only a few times. The rearrangement joins TRBV10-3 to TRBJ2-4; TRBD1 matches at 8 bases. The CDR3 covers 16 residues. Looked up from germline, CDR1 is ENHRY and CDR2 is SYGVKD. With 4 bases clipped from V and 3 bases from J, the junction kept 8 bases outside the gene matches. CDR3 sequence: CAISGAGGLGKNIQYF. CDR3 coding DNA: TGTGCCATCAGTGGGGCAGGGGGCTTGGGCAAAAACATTCAGTACTTC.

The gene calls are TRBV19 and TRBJ1-4; 7 positions agree with TRBD1. V was clipped by 5 bases and J by 5 bases; unmatched bases: 11. The CDR3 is 16 residues long. CDR1 and CDR2 (germline): LNHDA, SQIVND (reference sequence). The DNA of the CDR3 is TGTGCCAGTAGTGTTCCTTCGGGACAGTTGAATGAAAAACTGTTTTTT. It translates to CASSVPSGQLNEKLFF.

The chain recombines TRBV5-1 with TRBJ2-6; 7 bases align to TRBD2. The CDR3 contains 17 residues. Germline-derived CDR1 and CDR2 are SGHRS and YFSETQ. With 5 bases clipped from V and 2 bases from J, the junction kept 10 bases outside the gene matches. CDR3 in DNA: TGCGCCAGCAGTCGGGATCTTGCGGGAGCTGGGGCCAACGTCCTGACTTTC. This translates into CASSRDLAGAGANVLTF.

J is TRBJ1-5 and V is TRBV18; a weak D match, TRBD1 (5 bases). The V end was cut by 3 bases, the J end by 0 bases, with 9 bases between. Germline values: CDR1 KGHSH, CDR2 LQKENI. This CDR3 comprises 15 residues. The CDR3 loop is CASSPQDTSNQPQHF. The DNA of the CDR3 is TGTGCCAGCTCACCCCAGGACACTAGCAATCAGCCCCAGCATTTT.

This chain uses TRBV9 with TRBJ2-3, with D uncertain. The germline V gene encodes CDR1 SGDLS and CDR2 YYNGEE. Trimming shortened V by 0 bases and J by 0 bases, and 5 bases separated the two germline ends. The CDR3 is 14 residues long. Here the CDR3 DNA reads TGTGCCAGCAGCGTAGCGGCTAGCACAGATACGCAGTATTTT. It codes for CASSVAASTDTQYF.

The chain carries TRBV6-5 and TRBJ2-4; 8 nucleotides match TRBD1. The germline V gene encodes CDR1 MNHEY and CDR2 SVGAGI. The CDR3 totals 14 residues. V lost 0 bases and J lost 11; bases outside the gene matches: 6. CDR3 residues: CASSYSGQGDVQYF. Written as DNA, the CDR3 is TGTGCCAGCAGTTACTCTGGACAGGGAGATGTTCAGTACTTC.

The chain links TRBV2 to TRBJ2-7; TRBD1 is a possible D gene (6 bases). This CDR3 is 13 amino acids long. V was trimmed by 7 bases and J by 5 bases, leaving 15 bases between them. Germline CDR1 reads SNHLY; CDR2 reads FYNNEI. DNA of the CDR3: TGTGCCAGCACGCAGGGAGCAGGGGACGAGCAGTACTTC. Amino acid sequence: CASTQGAGDEQYF. The full variable domain, its missing parts supplied by reference TRBV2 and TRBJ2-7, is EPEVTQTPSHQVTQMGQEVILRCVPISNHLYFYWYRQILGQKVEFLVSFYNNEISEKSEIFDDQFSVERPDGSNFTLKIRSTKLEDSAMYFCASTQGAGDEQYFGPGTRLTVT.

This clone was counted only a few times. The chain uses TRBV5-1 and TRBJ1-1; 7 nucleotides line up with TRBD1. J gave up 0 bases and V 4 bases, and 9 bases lay outside the gene matches. This CDR3 region has 16 residues. CDR1 is SGHRS, CDR2 YFSETQ, per germline. The chain's CDR3 is CASSTGTVIMNTEAFF. In nucleotides, the CDR3 is TGCGCCAGCAGCACTGGGACAGTTATCATGAACACTGAAGCTTTCTTT.

In DNA, the CDR3 is TGTGCCAGCAGTTTTGGGAGGTGGCAGGGGGTAGTGGAGACCCAGTACTTC. Its protein product is CASSFGRWQGVVETQYF. This chain links TRBV27 with TRBJ2-5, with a possible D match to TRBD1 (7 bases). This CDR3 comprises 17 residues. Trimming took 3 bases from V and 5 from J, leaving 22 bases between them. Germline CDR1 is MNHEY and CDR2 is SMNVEV (reference sequence).

This chain uses TRBV19 with TRBJ2-2; possible D gene TRBD1, 5 bases. From germline, CDR1 is LNHDA and CDR2 SQIVND (reference sequence). V shed 4 bases and J shed 4 bases, with 22 bases lying between them. This CDR3 is built from 18 residues. CDR3 region: CASSSKRVRALSTGELFF. As DNA, the CDR3 is TGTGCCAGTAGTAGTAAAAGGGTCAGGGCGTTGAGCACCGGGGAGCTGTTTTTT.

This clone showed up just once. The rearrangement joins TRBV2 to TRBJ1-1, with a possible D match to TRBD1 (5 bases). The V end lost 3 bases, the J end lost 5 bases, and 22 bases lay between the germline ends. The CDR3 has 17 residues. Germline CDR1 and CDR2: SNHLY and FYNNEI. The CDR3 here is CASSEVGFMGGRTEAFF. The CDR3 DNA sequence: TGTGCCAGCAGTGAGGTGGGCTTTATGGGGGGGAGAACTGAAGCTTTCTTT.

The rearrangement links TRBV28 to TRBJ1-1; D is unclear. The germline V gene encodes CDR1 MDHEN and CDR2 SYDVKM. The CDR3 is made up of 14 amino acids. V lost 4 bases and J lost 0, with 9 bases in between. CDR3 nucleotides: TGTGCCAGCAGTTCTTCCTACTTGAACACTGAAGCTTTCTTT. It translates to CASSSSYLNTEAFF.

With regard to this clone: Other DNA sequences in this specimen translate into the identical CDR3. The chain recombines TRBV5-1 with TRBJ1-4; 8 bases fit TRBD1. The germline V gene encodes CDR1 SGHRS and CDR2 YFSETQ. J was trimmed by 0 bases and V by 2 bases; bases with no gene match: 0. CDR3 length: 15 amino acids. The CDR3 DNA follows: TGCGCCAGCAGCTTACAGGGGGCAACTAATGAAAAACTGTTTTTT. Amino acid sequence: CASSLQGATNEKLFF.

The chain joins TRBV5-1 to TRBJ2-7; 8 positions match TRBD2. The length of the CDR3 is 15 residues. V dropped 7 bases and J dropped 6; count of bases not matched to a gene: 15. Germline-derived CDR1 and CDR2 are SGHRS and YFSETQ. The CDR3: CASRIITQGLGEQYF. CDR3 nucleotides: TGCGCCAGCCGAATCATTACCCAGGGACTAGGCGAGCAGTACTTC.

The V call is TRBV19, the J call TRBJ1-2; D remains unclear. Between the trimmed V and J ends, which lost 5 bases and 0 bases, there was a span of 13 bases. CDR1 is LNHDA and CDR2 is SQIVND in the germline V gene (reference sequence). This CDR3 region has 15 residues. CDR3 in amino acids: CASSAKAGTNYGYTF. For the CDR3, the DNA is TGTGCCAGTAGTGCCAAAGCAGGAACTAACTATGGCTACACCTTC.

The chain joins TRBV5-1 to TRBJ2-3; D ambiguous. The CDR3 is made up of 13 amino acids. The germline V gene encodes CDR1 SGHRS and CDR2 YFSETQ. With 1 base removed from V and 6 bases from J, the gap between germline ends came to 9 bases. The chain's CDR3 is CASSLKLKDTQYF. CDR3 coding DNA: TGCGCCAGCAGCTTGAAGTTGAAGGATACGCAGTATTTT.

This chain joins TRBV7-9 and TRBJ2-1; 10 bases agree with TRBD2. Germline values: CDR1 SEHNR, CDR2 FQNEAQ (reference sequence). The trim removed 0 bases at V and 8 bases at J, leaving 4 bases unmatched. The CDR3 contains 15 residues. Here the CDR3 reads CASSLAVAGGDEQFF. CDR3 DNA: TGTGCCAGCAGCTTAGCGGTAGCGGGGGGTGATGAGCAGTTCTTC.

The chain carries TRBV5-1 and TRBJ2-7; tentatively, D is TRBD1 or TRBD2 (5 bases each). In germline, CDR1 is SGHRS, CDR2 YFSETQ. The CDR3 consists of 11 residues. Trimming removed 3 bases from V and 7 bases from J, with 8 bases in between. As DNA, the CDR3 is TGCGCCAGCAGCTGGGACCGAGAGCAGTACTTC. Its translation is CASSWDREQYF.

V gene TRBV25-1 combines with J gene TRBJ2-3; D perhaps matches TRBD1 (6 bases). Trimming removed 7 bases at V and 1 base at J, with 6 bases between. The CDR3 is made up of 12 amino acids. Per germline, CDR1 MGHDK and CDR2 SYGVNS. CDR3 sequence (DNA): TGTGCCAGCAACAGGGGCACAGATACGCAGTATTTT. Residues: CASNRGTDTQYF.

This rearrangement joins TRBV28 to TRBJ1-5; D gene unclear. Germline V lookup: CDR1 MDHEN, CDR2 SYDVKM. V lost 6 bases and J lost 5, with 14 bases in between. There are 14 residues in the CDR3. CDR3 in amino acids: CASSLGVSHQPQHF. CDR3 bases: TGTGCCAGCAGCCTAGGAGTGTCCCATCAGCCCCAGCATTTT.

The chain carries TRBV6-1 and TRBJ1-1; 7 bases fit TRBD1. CDR1 and CDR2 from the germline V gene are MNHNS and SASEGT. The CDR3 spans 15 residues. Germline trimming cut 7 bases from V and 0 bases from J; bases unmatched to any gene: 8. The CDR3 protein is CASTTPGQMNTEAFF. The CDR3 DNA sequence: TGTGCCAGCACCACCCCGGGACAGATGAACACTGAAGCTTTCTTT.